A selection of T cell receptor beta chains follows, all from one sample in a study of a mutant IDH1 vaccine in newly diagnosed glioma. Method: immunoSEQ multiplex PCR; TCRdb's copy keeps in-frame clones and lacks some. Counted here are about 92,000 clones, 83% occurring once; the ten biggest clones make up under 8%. The specimen was PBMCs, collected from a glioma patient treated with radiotherapy, temozolomide or both. These receptor sequences come from a woman in her fifties or sixties with glioma. Each CDR3 is given with its conserved first and last residue. The order of the fields is V gene, clone size, D gene, J gene, CDR3 DNA, CDR3 protein. The D gene is left open where the match is weak. The size field is filled for only some rows; it gives once, few, many or a size class.

TRBV19	few	.	TRBJ1-4	TGTGCCAGTAGAGGAGGACGGGGGAATGAAAAACTGTTTTTT	CASRGGRGNEKLFF
TRBV4-1	.	.	TRBJ1-1	TGCGCCAGCAGCCGAGGTGACACTGAAGCTTTCTTT	CASSRGDTEAFF
TRBV9	.	TRBD2	TRBJ2-3	TGTGCCAGCAGCGTAACTAGCGGGGCGCCACGGTGGGGGTCTTGGCCGCCAGATACGCAGTATTTT	CASSVTSGAPRWGSWPPDTQYF
TRBV5-4	.	.	TRBJ1-6	TGTGCCAGCAGCCCCCGTACGGACTATTCACCCCTCCACTTT	CASSPRTDYSPLHF
TRBV4-1	.	.	TRBJ2-4	TGCGCCAGCAGCCAGTCACGGCTAGACATTCAGTACTTC	CASSQSRLDIQYF
TRBV6-5	.	TRBD1	TRBJ1-1	TGTGCCAGCAGTTACGGGCAGGGGGGTTACACTGAAGCTTTCTTT	CASSYGQGGYTEAFF
TRBV28	.	.	TRBJ2-2	TGTGCCAGCAGTCCCCTACTCCCCGGGGAGCTGTTTTTT	CASSPLLPGELFF
TRBV2	.	TRBD1	TRBJ1-2	TGTGCCAGCAGGGGGACAGGGGGCCAGAACTATGGCTACACCTTC	CASRGTGGQNYGYTF
TRBV29-1	.	.	TRBJ1-2	TGCAGCGTTGATGCAGGGCTGGGTGGCTACACCTTC	CSVDAGLGGYTF
TRBV27	.	TRBD1	TRBJ1-2	TGTGCCAGCAGTATTACAGGGGGCGGGACCCTTGGCTACACCTTC	CASSITGGGTLGYTF
TRBV9	.	TRBD2	TRBJ2-7	TGTGCCAGCAGCGTAGGCCTAGCGGGGGGGCCGAAATCGAGTTACGAGCAGTACTTC	CASSVGLAGGPKSSYEQYF
TRBV19	few	.	TRBJ1-6	TGTGCCAGTAGTATAGAGGAAGTTGGATGGCCCCTCCACTTT	CASSIEEVGWPLHF
TRBV6-1	few	.	TRBJ1-1	TGTGCCAGCTGGGAGGGCTCTGAAGCTTTCTTT	CASWEGSEAFF